This T cell receptor beta chain was observed in a study of cytomegalovirus exposure and HLA in healthy donors. Background on the study: From donors who were HLA-typed, an early data release held around 80 million unique TCRs.

General study points: In a later analysis, DRB1 alleles had the most associated TCRs; HLA-C alleles the fewest.

Unrecorded immune exposures were likely, despite nominal health at sampling. To note about this clone: No antigen is known for it. A read error may account for a junction end that differs from germline. Additional DNA sequences in this sample encode the identical CDR3.

This CDR3 is 15 amino acids long. Germline CDR1 reads SEHNR; CDR2 reads FQNEAQ (reference sequence). Primers for the PCR totalled 60 Vbeta and 13 Jbeta. Generated by immunoSEQ multiplex PCR, the TCRdb table keeps only in-frame clones and is missing some. The table includes 100,000 or so clones, about 74% detected once. The chain combines TRBV7-9 with TRBJ1-6, with a tentative D call TRBD1 (5 bases). This TCR derives from a female donor in good health and CMV-seronegative. Sample: PBMCs. CDR3 sequence reads: CASSLVGQNNSPLHF. CDR3 in DNA: TGTGCCAGCAGCTTAGTGGGGCAGAATAATTCACCCCTCCACTTC. Complete variable domain (other parts from reference TRBV7-9 and TRBJ1-6): DTGVSQNPRHKITKRGQNVTFRCDPISEHNRLYWYRQTLGQGPEFLTYFQNEAQLEKSRLLSDRFSAERPKGSFSTLEIQRTEQGDSAMYLCASSLVGQNNSPLHFGNGTRLTVT.